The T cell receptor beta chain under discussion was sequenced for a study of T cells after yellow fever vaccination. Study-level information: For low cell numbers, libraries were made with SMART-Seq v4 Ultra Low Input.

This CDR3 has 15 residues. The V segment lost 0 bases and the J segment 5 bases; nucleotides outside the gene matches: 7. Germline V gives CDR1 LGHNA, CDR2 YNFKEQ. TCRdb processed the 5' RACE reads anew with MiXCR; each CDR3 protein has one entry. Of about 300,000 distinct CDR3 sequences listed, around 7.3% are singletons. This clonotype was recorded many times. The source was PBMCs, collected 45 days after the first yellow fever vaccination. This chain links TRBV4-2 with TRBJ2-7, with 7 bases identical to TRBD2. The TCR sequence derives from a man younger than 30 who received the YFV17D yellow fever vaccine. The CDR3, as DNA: TGTGCCAGCAGCCAAGATTCGAGCGGGGACGACGAGCAGTACTTC. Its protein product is CASSQDSSGDDEQYF.